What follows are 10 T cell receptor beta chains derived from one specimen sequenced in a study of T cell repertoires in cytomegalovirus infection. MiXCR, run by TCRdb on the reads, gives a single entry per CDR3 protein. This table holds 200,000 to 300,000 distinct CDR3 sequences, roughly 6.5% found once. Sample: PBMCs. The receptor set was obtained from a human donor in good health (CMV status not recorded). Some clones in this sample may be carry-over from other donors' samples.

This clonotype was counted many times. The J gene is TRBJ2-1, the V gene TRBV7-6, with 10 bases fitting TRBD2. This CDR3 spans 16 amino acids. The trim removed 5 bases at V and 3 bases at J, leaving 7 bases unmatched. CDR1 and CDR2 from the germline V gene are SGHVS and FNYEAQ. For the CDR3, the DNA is TGTGCCAGCAGCCTTCGTCTAGCGGGGGACTACAATGAGCAGTTCTTC. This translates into CASSLRLAGDYNEQFF.

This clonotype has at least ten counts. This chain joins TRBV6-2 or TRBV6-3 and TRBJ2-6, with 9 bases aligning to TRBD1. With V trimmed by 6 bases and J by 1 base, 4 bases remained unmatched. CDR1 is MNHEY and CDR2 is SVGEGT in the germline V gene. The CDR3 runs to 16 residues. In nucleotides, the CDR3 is TGTGCCAGCAGCGGACAGGGGCTGTCTGGGGCCAACGTCCTGACTTTC. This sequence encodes CASSGQGLSGANVLTF.

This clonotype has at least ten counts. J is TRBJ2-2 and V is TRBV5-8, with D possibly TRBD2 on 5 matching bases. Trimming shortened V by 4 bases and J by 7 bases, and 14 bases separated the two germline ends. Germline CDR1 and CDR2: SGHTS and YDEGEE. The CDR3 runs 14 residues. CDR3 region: CASSTDGMGGELFF. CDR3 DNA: TGTGCCAGCAGCACGGACGGGATGGGCGGGGAGCTGTTTTTT.

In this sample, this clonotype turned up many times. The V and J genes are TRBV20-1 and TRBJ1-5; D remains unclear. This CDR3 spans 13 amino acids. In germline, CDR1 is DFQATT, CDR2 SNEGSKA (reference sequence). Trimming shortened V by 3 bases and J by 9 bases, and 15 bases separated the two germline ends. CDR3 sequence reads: CSARGAPSGPQHF. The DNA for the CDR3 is TGCAGTGCTAGGGGTGCACCTTCGGGGCCCCAGCATTTT.

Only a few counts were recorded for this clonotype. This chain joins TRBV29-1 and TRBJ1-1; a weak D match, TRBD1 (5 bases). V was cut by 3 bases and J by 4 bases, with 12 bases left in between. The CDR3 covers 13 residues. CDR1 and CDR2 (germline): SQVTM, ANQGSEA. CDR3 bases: TGCAGCGTTGATGGGGGTCTGATCACTGAAGCTTTCTTT. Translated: CSVDGGLITEAFF.

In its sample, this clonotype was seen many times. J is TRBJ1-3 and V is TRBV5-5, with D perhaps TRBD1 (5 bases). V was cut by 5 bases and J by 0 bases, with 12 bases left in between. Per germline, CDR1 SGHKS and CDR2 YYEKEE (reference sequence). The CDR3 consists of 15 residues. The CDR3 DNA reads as TGTGCCAGCAGATTTGGGGGAATCTCTGGAAACACCATATATTTT. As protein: CASRFGGISGNTIYF.

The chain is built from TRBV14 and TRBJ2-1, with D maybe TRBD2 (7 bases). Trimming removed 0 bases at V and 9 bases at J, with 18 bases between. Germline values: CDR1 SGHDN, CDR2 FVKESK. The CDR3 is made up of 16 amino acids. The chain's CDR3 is CASSQDKRGGDGEQFF. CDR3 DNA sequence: TGTGCCAGCAGCCAAGATAAGAGGGGGGGAGATGGTGAGCAGTTCTTC.

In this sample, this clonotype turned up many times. The CDR3 bases are TGTGCCAGCAGCTTGGCTCAGGGAGATCAGCCCCAGCATTTT. This encodes CASSLAQGDQPQHF. This chain uses TRBV5-5 with TRBJ1-5; D perhaps matches TRBD1 (5 bases). This CDR3 region has 14 residues. Germline loops: CDR1 SGHKS, CDR2 YYEKEE (reference sequence). Trimming pared 0 bases from V and 5 bases from J, leaving 9 bases between.

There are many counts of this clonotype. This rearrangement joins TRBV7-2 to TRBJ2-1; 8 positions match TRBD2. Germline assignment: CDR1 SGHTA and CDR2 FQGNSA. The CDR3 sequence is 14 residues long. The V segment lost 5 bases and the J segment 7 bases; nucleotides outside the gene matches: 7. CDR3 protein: CASSEGLVSNEQFF. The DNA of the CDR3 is TGTGCCAGCAGCGAGGGACTAGTTTCGAATGAGCAGTTCTTC.

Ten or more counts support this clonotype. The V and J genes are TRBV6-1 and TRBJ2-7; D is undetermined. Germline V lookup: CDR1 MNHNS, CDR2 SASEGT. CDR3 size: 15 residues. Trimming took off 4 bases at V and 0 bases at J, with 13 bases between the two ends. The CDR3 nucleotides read TGTGCCAGCAGTGGGTCGGCAGGCTACTCCTACGAGCAGTACTTC. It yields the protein CASSGSAGYSYEQYF.